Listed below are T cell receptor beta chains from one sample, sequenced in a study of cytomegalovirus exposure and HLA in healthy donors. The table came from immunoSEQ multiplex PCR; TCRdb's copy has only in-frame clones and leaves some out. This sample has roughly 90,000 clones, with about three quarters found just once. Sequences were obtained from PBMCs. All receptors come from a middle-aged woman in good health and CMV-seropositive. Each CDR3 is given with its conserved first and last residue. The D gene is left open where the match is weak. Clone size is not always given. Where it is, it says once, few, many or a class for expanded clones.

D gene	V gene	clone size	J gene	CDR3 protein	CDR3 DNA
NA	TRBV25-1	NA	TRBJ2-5	CASSDGAYPQETQYF	TGTGCCAGCAGTGATGGGGCATATCCCCAAGAGACCCAGTACTTC
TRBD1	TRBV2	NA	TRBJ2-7	CASSEARQGPYEQYF	TGTGCCAGCAGTGAAGCGCGACAGGGTCCCTACGAGCAGTACTTC
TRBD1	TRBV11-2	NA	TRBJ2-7	CASSADRGGEQYF	TGTGCCAGCAGCGCCGACAGGGGGGGCGAGCAGTACTTC
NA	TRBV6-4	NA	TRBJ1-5	CASSEQEGSNQPQHF	TGTGCCAGCAGTGAACAGGAAGGAAGCAATCAGCCCCAGCATTTT
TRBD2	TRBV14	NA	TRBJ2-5	CASSQLAGGLQETQYF	TGTGCCAGCAGCCAGCTAGCGGGAGGACTCCAAGAGACCCAGTACTTC
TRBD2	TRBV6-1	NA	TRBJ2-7	CASSASAGVNYEQYF	TGTGCCAGCAGCGCTTCAGCGGGGGTAAACTACGAGCAGTACTTC
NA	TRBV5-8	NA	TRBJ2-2	CASSLQPGQNTGELFF	TGTGCCAGCAGCTTACAACCGGGACAGAACACCGGGGAGCTGTTTTTT
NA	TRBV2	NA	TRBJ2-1	CASSERQGYNEQFF	TGTGCCAGCAGTGAAAGGCAGGGGTACAATGAGCAGTTCTTC
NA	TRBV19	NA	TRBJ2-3	CASSASVTTDTQYF	TGTGCCAGTAGTGCGTCCGTTACCACAGATACGCAGTATTTT
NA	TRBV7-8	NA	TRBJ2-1	CASSLMAGTNEQFF	TGTGCCAGCAGCTTAATGGCGGGAACCAATGAGCAGTTCTTC
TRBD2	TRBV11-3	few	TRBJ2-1	CASSSRQAGGGYNEQFF	TGTGCCAGCAGCTCCCGTCAAGCGGGAGGAGGGTACAATGAGCAGTTCTTC
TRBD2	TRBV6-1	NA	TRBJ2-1	CASSDGTSGRNEQFF	TGTGCCAGCAGCGACGGGACTAGCGGGCGCAATGAGCAGTTCTTC
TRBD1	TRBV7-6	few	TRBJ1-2	CASSLRQGDGYTF	TGTGCCAGCAGCTTACGACAGGGAGATGGCTACACCTTC
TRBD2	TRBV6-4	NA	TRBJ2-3	CASSRLAANTDTQYF	TGTGCCAGCAGCCGACTAGCGGCGAACACAGATACGCAGTATTTT
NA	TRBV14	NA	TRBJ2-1	CASSHGGTTQFF	TGTGCCAGCAGTCACGGGGGAACTACTCAGTTCTTC
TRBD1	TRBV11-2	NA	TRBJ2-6	CASSLEGRGPEVLTF	TGTGCCAGCAGCTTAGAGGGCAGGGGGCCCGAGGTCCTGACTTTC
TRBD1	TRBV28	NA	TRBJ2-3	CASREDRTGASGSTDTQYF	TGTGCCAGCAGAGAAGATAGGACAGGGGCATCGGGGAGTACAGATACGCAGTATTTT
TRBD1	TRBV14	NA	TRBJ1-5	CASSQGRDRDKNQPQHF	TGTGCCAGCAGCCAAGGGAGGGACAGGGACAAGAATCAGCCCCAGCATTTT
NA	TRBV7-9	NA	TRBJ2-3	CASRNEGDTQYF	TGTGCCAGCAGGAATGAGGGAGATACGCAGTATTTT
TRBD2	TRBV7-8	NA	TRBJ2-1	CASQGGSSYNEQFF	TGTGCCAGTCAGGGCGGGAGCTCCTACAATGAGCAGTTCTTC
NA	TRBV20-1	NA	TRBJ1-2	CSAAGVRSYTF	TGCAGTGCTGCAGGGGTTCGTAGCTACACCTTC
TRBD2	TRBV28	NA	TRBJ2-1	CASSFRLADLYNEQFF	TGTGCCAGCAGTTTTAGACTAGCGGACCTCTACAATGAGCAGTTCTTC
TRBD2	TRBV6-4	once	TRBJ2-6	CASSALAGGSGANVLTF	TGTGCCAGCAGTGCGCTAGCGGGAGGCTCTGGGGCCAACGTCCTGACTTTC
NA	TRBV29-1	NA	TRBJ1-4	CSVEGISGETNEKLFF	TGCAGCGTTGAAGGTATTTCAGGGGAAACTAATGAAAAACTGTTTTTT
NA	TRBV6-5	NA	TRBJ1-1	CASSYQGNTEAFF	TGTGCCAGCAGTTACCAGGGAAACACTGAAGCTTTCTTT
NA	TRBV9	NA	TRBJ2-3	CASSVEVTGDYTDTQYF	TGTGCCAGCAGCGTAGAGGTTACGGGGGATTACACAGATACGCAGTATTTT
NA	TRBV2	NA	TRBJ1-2	CASRNTGNYGYPF	TGTGCCAGCAGGAATACAGGGAATTATGGCTACCCCTTC
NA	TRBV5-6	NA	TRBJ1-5	CASSLVNQPQHF	TGTGCCAGCAGCTTGGTAAATCAGCCCCAGCATTTT
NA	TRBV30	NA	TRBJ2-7	CAWSQGFTYEQYF	TGTGCCTGGAGTCAGGGTTTTACCTACGAGCAGTACTTC
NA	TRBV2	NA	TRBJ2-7	CASSGGILATYEQYF	TGTGCCAGCAGCGGCGGGATCCTCGCAACCTACGAGCAGTACTTC
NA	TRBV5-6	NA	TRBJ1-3	CASSSGELRLSSGNTIYF	TGTGCCAGCAGCTCGGGGGAGTTACGGTTATCCTCTGGAAACACCATATATTTT
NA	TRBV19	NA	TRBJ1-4	CASRGRQVGGPANEKLFF	TGTGCCAGTAGGGGACGACAGGTCGGTGGACCAGCTAATGAAAAACTGTTTTTT
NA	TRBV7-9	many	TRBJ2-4	CASTRTGVAGAKNIQYF	TGTGCCAGCACCAGGACGGGGGTGGCGGGGGCCAAAAACATTCAGTACTTC
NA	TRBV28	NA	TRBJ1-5	CASRRDTSNQPQHF	TGTGCCAGCAGGAGGGACACTAGCAATCAGCCCCAGCATTTT
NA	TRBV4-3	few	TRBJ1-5	CASSQEDSLNQPQHF	TGCGCCAGCAGCCAAGAAGACAGCCTCAATCAGCCCCAGCATTTT
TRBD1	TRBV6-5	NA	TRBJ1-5	CASSWTGGFNQPQHF	TGTGCCAGCAGCTGGACAGGGGGCTTCAATCAGCCCCAGCATTTT
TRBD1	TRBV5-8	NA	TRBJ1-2	CASSVGTVYGYTF	TGTGCCAGCAGCGTCGGGACAGTCTATGGCTACACCTTC
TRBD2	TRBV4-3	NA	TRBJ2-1	CASSQLLPGTSGITEQFF	TGCGCCAGCAGCCAACTGCTACCCGGGACTAGCGGGATTACTGAGCAGTTCTTC
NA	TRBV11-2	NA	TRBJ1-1	CASSLVGRNTEAFF	TGTGCCAGCAGCTTAGTGGGCAGGAACACTGAAGCTTTCTTT
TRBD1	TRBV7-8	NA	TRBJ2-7	CASSLVGQVLTYEQYF	TGTGCCAGCAGCTTGGTGGGACAGGTCTTAACCTACGAGCAGTACTTC
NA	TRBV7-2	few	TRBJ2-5	CASSQTSGQETQYF	TGTGCCAGCAGCCAAACTAGTGGACAAGAGACCCAGTACTTC
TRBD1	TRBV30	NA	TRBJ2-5	CACATGGETQYF	TGTGCCTGTGCGACAGGGGGGGAGACCCAGTACTTC
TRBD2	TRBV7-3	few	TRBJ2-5	CASSLGRAETQYF	TGTGCCAGCAGCCTCGGGAGGGCAGAGACCCAGTACTTC
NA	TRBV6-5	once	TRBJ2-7	CASSYELNSYEQYF	TGTGCCAGCAGTTACGAGCTAAACTCCTACGAGCAGTACTTC
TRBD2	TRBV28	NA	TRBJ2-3	CASSFPLAGSTDTQYF	TGTGCCAGCAGTTTTCCGCTAGCGGGAAGCACAGATACGCAGTATTTT
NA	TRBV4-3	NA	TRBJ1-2	CASSQENAGRYYGYTF	TGCGCCAGCAGCCAAGAGAATGCAGGCAGATACTATGGCTACACCTTC
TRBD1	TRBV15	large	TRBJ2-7	CATSSGTGAGIYEQYF	TGTGCCACCAGCAGCGGAACAGGGGCGGGTATCTACGAGCAGTACTTC
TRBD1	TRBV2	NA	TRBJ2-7	CASRKLGTGYSYEQYF	TGTGCCAGCAGGAAATTAGGGACAGGGTACTCCTACGAGCAGTACTTC
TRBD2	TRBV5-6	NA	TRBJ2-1	CASRSGGLAGGPVYNEQFF	TGTGCCAGCAGATCCGGTGGGCTAGCGGGAGGGCCAGTCTACAATGAGCAGTTCTTC